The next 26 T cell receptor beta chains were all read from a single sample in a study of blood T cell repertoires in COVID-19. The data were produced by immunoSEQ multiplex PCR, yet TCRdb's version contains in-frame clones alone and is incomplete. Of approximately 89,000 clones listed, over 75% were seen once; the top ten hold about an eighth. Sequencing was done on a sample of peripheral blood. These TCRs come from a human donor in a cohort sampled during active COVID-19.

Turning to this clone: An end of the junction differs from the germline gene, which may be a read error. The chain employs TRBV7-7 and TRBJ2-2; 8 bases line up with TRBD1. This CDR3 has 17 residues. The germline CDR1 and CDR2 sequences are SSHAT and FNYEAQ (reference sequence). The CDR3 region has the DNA TGTGCTAGCAGCCCCGCGGTTGGACAGGGGAACACCGGGGAGCTGTTTTTT. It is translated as CASSPAVGQGNTGELFF. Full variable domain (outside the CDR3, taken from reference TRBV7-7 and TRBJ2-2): GAGVSQSPRYKVTKRGQDVTLRCDPISSHATLYWYQQALGQGPEFLTYFNYEAQPDKSGLPSDRFSAERPEGSISTLTIQRTEQRDSAMYRCASSPAVGQGNTGELFFGEGSRLTVL.

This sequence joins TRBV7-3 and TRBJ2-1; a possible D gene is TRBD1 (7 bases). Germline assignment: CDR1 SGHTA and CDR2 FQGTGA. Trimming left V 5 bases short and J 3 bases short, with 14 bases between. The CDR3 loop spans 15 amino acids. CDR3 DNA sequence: TGTGCCAGCAGCCTGCAGGGGGGCGGCTACAATGAGCAGTTCTTC. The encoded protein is CASSLQGGGYNEQFF.

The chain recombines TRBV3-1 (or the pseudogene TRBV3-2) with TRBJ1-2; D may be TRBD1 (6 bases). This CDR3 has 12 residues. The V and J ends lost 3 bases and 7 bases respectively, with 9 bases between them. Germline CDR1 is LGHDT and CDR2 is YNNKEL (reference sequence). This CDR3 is CASSQGALGYTF. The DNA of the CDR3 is TGTGCCAGCAGCCAGGGGGCCCTTGGCTACACCTTC.

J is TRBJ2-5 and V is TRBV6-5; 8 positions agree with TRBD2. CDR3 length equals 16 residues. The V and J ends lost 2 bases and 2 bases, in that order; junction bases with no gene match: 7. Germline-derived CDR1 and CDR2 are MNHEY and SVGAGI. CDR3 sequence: CASSYSVAGRQETQYF. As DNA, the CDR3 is TGTGCCAGCAGTTACAGCGTAGCGGGGCGTCAAGAGACCCAGTACTTC.

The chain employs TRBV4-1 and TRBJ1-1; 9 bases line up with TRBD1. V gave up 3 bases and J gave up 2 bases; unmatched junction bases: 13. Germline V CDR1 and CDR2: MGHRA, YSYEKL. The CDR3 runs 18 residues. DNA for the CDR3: TGCGCCAGCAGCCACGGAACCGGGACAGGGTATCATAACACTGAAGCTTTCTTT. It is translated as CASSHGTGTGYHNTEAFF.

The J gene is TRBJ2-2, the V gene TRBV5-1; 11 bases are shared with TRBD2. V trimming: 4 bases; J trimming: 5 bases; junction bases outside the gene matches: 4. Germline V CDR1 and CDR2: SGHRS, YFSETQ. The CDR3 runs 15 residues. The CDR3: CASSQTSGGTGELFF. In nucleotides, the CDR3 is TGCGCCAGCAGCCAAACTAGCGGGGGTACCGGGGAGCTGTTTTTT.

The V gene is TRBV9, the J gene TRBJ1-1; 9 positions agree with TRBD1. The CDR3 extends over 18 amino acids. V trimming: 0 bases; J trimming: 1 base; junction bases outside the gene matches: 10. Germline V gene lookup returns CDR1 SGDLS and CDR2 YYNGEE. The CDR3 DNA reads TGTGCCAGCAGCGTAGGCGGGGGGACAGGGATGAGGAACACTGAAGCTTTCTTT. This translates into CASSVGGGTGMRNTEAFF.

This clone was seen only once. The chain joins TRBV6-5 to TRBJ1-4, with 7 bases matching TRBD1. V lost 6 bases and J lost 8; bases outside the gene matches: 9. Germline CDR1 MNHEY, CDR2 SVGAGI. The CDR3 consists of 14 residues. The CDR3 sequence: CASRGQRLGEKLFF. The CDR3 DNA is TGTGCCAGCAGGGGACAGCGCCTCGGGGAAAAACTGTTTTTT.

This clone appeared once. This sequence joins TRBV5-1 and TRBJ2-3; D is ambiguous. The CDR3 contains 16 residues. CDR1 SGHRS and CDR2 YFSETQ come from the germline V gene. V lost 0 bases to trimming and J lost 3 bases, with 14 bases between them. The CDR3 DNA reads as TGCGCCAGCAGCTTGGCGTTGGGCTTAAGGACAGATACGCAGTATTTT. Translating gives CASSLALGLRTDTQYF.

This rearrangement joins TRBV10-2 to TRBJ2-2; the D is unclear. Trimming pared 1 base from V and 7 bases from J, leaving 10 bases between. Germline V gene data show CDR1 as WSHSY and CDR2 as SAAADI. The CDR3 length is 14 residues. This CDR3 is CASSELASGGELFF. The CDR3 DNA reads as TGCGCCAGCAGTGAGTTAGCCTCCGGCGGGGAGCTGTTTTTT.

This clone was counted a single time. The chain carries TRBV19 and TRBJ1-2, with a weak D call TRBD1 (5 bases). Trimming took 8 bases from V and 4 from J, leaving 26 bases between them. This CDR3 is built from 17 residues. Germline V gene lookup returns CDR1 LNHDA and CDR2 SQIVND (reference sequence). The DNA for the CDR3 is TGTGCCAGTCACTCGGGTTTATACTTCCAGGGAGGCTATGGCTACACCTTC. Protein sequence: CASHSGLYFQGGYGYTF.

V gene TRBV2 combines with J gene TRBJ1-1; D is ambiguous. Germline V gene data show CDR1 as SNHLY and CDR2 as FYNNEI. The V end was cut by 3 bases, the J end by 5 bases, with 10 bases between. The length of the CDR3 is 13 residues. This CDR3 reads CASSDEGGTEAFF. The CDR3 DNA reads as TGTGCCAGCAGTGACGAGGGAGGGACTGAAGCTTTCTTT.

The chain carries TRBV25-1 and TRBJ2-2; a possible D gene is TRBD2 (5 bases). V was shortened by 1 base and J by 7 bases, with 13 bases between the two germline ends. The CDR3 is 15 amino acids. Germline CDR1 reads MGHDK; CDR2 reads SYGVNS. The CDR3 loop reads CASSEWRVLNGELFF. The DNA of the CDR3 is TGTGCCAGCAGTGAATGGCGGGTTCTCAACGGGGAGCTGTTTTTT.

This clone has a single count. DNA for the CDR3: TGTGCCAGTAGTATAGCTGGGACAGGGAACTATGGCTACACCTTC. Its protein product is CASSIAGTGNYGYTF. The chain uses TRBV19 and TRBJ1-2; 9 bases match TRBD1. The V and J ends lost 1 base and 2 bases, in that order; junction bases with no gene match: 2. Germline V lookup: CDR1 LNHDA, CDR2 SQIVND (reference sequence). This CDR3 has 15 amino acids.

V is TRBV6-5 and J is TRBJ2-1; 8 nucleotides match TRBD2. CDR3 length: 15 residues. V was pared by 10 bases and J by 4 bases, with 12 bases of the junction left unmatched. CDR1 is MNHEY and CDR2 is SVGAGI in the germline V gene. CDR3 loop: CATGESGGLYNEQFF. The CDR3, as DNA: TGTGCCACAGGAGAGAGCGGGGGACTTTACAATGAGCAGTTCTTC.

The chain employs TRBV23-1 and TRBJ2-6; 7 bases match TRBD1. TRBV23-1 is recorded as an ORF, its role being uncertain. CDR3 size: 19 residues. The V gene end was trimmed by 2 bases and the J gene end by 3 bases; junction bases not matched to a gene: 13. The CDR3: CASSQRPPSTGRGANVLTF. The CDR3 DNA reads TGCGCCAGCAGTCAACGACCGCCTTCGACAGGGCGTGGGGCCAACGTCCTGACTTTC.

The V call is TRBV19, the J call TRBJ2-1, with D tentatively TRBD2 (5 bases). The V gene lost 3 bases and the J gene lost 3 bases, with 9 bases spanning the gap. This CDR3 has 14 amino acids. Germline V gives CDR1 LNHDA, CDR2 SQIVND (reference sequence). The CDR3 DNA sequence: TGTGCCAGTAGTATGCGCAGCGGCTACAATGAGCAGTTCTTC. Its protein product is CASSMRSGYNEQFF.

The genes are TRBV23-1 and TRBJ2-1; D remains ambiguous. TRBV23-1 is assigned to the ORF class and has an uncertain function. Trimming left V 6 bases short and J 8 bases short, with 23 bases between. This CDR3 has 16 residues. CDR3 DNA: TGCGCCAGCAGACAGTACATCACCCGACCTGTCTATGAGCAGTTCTTC. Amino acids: CASRQYITRPVYEQFF.

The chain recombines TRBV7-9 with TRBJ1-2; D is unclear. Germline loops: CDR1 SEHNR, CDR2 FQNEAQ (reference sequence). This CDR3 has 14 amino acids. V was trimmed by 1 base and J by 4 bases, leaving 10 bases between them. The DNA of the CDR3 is TGTGCCAGCAGCTTAGACGTGATAGTCTATGGCTACACCTTC. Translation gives CASSLDVIVYGYTF. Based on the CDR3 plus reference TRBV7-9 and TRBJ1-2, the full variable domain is DTGVSQNPRHKITKRGQNVTFRCDPISEHNRLYWYRQTLGQGPEFLTYFQNEAQLEKSRLLSDRFSAERPKGSFSTLEIQRTEQGDSAMYLCASSLDVIVYGYTFGSGTRLTVV.

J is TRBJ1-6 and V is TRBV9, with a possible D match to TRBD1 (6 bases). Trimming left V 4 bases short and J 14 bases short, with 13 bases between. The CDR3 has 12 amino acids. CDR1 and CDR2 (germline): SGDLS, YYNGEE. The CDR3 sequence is CASSYGGGTLHF. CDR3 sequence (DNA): TGTGCCAGCAGCTACGGGGGGGGCACCCTCCACTTT.

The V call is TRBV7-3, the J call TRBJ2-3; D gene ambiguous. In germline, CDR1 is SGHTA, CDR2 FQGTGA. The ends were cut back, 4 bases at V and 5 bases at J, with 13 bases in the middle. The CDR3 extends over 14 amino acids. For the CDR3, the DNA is TGTGCCAGCAGCTCCCTCAATCAGGAAGATACGCAGTATTTT. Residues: CASSSLNQEDTQYF.

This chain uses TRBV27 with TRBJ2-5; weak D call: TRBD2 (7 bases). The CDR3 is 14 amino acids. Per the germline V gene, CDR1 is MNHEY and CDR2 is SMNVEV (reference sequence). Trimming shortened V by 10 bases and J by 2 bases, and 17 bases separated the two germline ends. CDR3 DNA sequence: TGTGCCACCCGCCCTAGGGGGGGGCAAGAGACCCAGTACTTC. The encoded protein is CATRPRGGQETQYF.

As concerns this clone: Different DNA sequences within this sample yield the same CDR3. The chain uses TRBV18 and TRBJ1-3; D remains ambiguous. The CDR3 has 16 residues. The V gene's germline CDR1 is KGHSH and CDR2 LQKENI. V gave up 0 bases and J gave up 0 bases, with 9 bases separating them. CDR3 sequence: CASSPPTGGSGNTIYF. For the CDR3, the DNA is TGTGCCAGCTCACCACCCACCGGAGGCTCTGGAAACACCATATATTTT.

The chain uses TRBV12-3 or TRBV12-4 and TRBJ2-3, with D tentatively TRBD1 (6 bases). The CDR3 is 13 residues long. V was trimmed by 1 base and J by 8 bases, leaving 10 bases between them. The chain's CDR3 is CASSLGLGATQYF. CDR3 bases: TGTGCCAGCAGTTTAGGTCTGGGGGCTACGCAGTATTTT.

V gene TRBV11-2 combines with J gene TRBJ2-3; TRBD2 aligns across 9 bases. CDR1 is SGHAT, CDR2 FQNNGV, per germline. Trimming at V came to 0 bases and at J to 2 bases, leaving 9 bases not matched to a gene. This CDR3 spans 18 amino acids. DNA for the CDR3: TGTGCCAGCAGCTTAGATCTAAAGCGGGGGGTGAACACAGATACGCAGTATTTT. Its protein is CASSLDLKRGVNTDTQYF.

This chain's CDR3 is CAWSPGQGAKETQYF. The CDR3, as DNA: TGTGCCTGGAGCCCGGGACAGGGGGCCAAAGAGACCCAGTACTTC. V gene TRBV30 combines with J gene TRBJ2-5; 12 bases map to TRBD1. The J segment lost 3 bases and the V segment lost 3 bases, leaving 5 bases of the junction unmatched. The CDR3 runs to 15 residues. Germline CDR1 and CDR2: GTSNPN and SVGIG (reference sequence).